This T cell receptor (beta chain) comes out of a study of T-cell memory formation after mild COVID-19. Study findings and constraints: Detection of some responders pre-infection suggested pre-existing cross-reactive memory T cells participated. Whereas later expanders leaned CD4+, clones contracting day 15 to 85 showed a balanced CD4/CD8 makeup. The study found contracting CD4+ clones mainly in CM and EM and contracting CD8+ clones in EMRA.

Ten or more counts support this clonotype. Its cognate antigen is unknown. Libraries for TCRalpha and TCRbeta carried sample barcodes and unique molecular identifiers via 5'RACE. TCRdb processed the 5' RACE reads anew with MiXCR; each CDR3 protein has one entry. This table holds over 300,000 distinct CDR3 sequences, 20% to 25% found once. Trimming removed 11 bases at V and 5 bases at J, with 10 bases between. The CDR3 consists of 10 residues. The receptor comes from a man younger than 35 who had mild COVID-19 (a few samples of this study predate the infection). Cell type and time point are not known. This chain connects TRBV12-3 or TRBV12-4 to TRBJ2-7; D tentatively reads TRBD1 or TRBD2 (5 bases each). Specimen: PBMCs or a T cell subset sorted from them (not recorded which). CDR3 residues: CAWGSHEQYV. The DNA for the CDR3 is TGTGCCTGGGGGAGCCACGAGCAGTACGTC.